The 26 T cell receptor beta chains reported below all come from one sample, sequenced in a study of glioma-infiltrating T cells (dated by TCRdb to 2016 to 2017). Data came from an Illumina MiSeq. TCR alpha and beta CDR3 regions were amplified with the iRepertoire nested amplicon-rescue multiplex PCR (arm-PCR) platform from RNA. In-frame beta chains were kept once TCRdb had trimmed the public reads at Q25 with fastp and called clones with MiXCR. Each CDR3 protein appears once, grouped with its most common genes and DNA. The sample table records some 190,000 distinct CDR3 sequences; approximately 30% of these occur just once. Just over 20% of the sample rests with the top ten. The sequenced sample consisted of glioma tissue, nonneoplastic brain tissue, or PBMCs (not recorded which). Receptors were obtained from a human donor with low-grade glioma or glioblastoma, undergoing nonglioma brain surgery, or in good health (not recorded which).

Many counts were recorded for this clonotype. This chain links TRBV27 with TRBJ1-1; no clear D. The CDR3 runs 12 residues. Deletions cut 7 bases from V and 3 bases from J, with 9 bases between. Germline loops: CDR1 MNHEY, CDR2 SMNVEV (reference sequence). CDR3 in DNA: TGTGCCAGCATGGGAAGAGACACTGAAGCTTTCTTT. Its translation: CASMGRDTEAFF.

This clonotype was seen ten or more times. The rearrangement uses TRBV4-1 and TRBJ2-5, with D perhaps matching TRBD2 (5 bases). V lost 1 base to trimming and J lost 0 bases, with 6 bases between them. Germline CDR1 reads MGHRA; CDR2 reads YSYEKL. This CDR3 spans 14 amino acids. CDR3 bases: TGCGCCAGCAGCCAAGCGGGGTACCAAGAGACCCAGTACTTC. Amino acids: CASSQAGYQETQYF.

This clonotype appeared many times. The chain is built from TRBV28 and TRBJ1-5; D is possibly TRBD1 (6 bases). V was clipped by 1 base and J by 0 bases, with 10 bases between them. Per the germline V gene, CDR1 is MDHEN and CDR2 is SYDVKM. The CDR3 is 16 amino acids. CDR3 in amino acids: CASSLYGGYSNQPQHF. The DNA for the CDR3 is TGTGCCAGCAGTTTATATGGGGGCTATAGCAATCAGCCCCAGCATTTT.

The rearrangement joins TRBV19 to TRBJ1-5; a weak D match, TRBD1 (6 bases). This CDR3 comprises 16 residues. Germline V gene data show CDR1 as LNHDA and CDR2 as SQIVND (reference sequence). Trimming took off 1 base at V and 7 bases at J, with 17 bases between the two ends. The CDR3 reads CASSIASGQGRQPQHF. CDR3 DNA: TGTGCCAGTAGTATAGCCTCGGGGCAGGGGAGGCAGCCCCAGCATTTT.

Notes on this clonotype: Since a much larger clone is just one base distant, this may be a read error. The V call is TRBV11-2, the J call TRBJ2-3, with D uncertain. The last part of the DNA fits TRBJ1-5 better; the J call may be wrong. The germline V gene has CDR1 SGHAT and CDR2 FQNNGV. CDR3 length equals 14 residues. CDR3 nucleotides: TGTGCCAGCAGCTTAGACCCCCGCACAGATACGCAGCATTTT. Protein sequence: CASSLDPRTDTQHF.

V is TRBV27 and J is TRBJ2-1, with 9 positions matching TRBD2. V dropped 7 bases and J dropped 8; count of bases not matched to a gene: 15. This CDR3 spans 16 amino acids. Germline-derived CDR1 and CDR2 are MNHEY and SMNVEV (reference sequence). The CDR3 sequence: CASILRDSGRSDEQFF. CDR3 bases: TGTGCCAGCATCCTCCGAGATAGCGGGAGAAGCGATGAGCAGTTCTTC.

The sample holds many counts of this clonotype. V is TRBV25-1 and J is TRBJ2-1; TRBD1 matches at 7 bases. The germline gives CDR1 MGHDK, CDR2 SYGVNS. Trimming removed 4 bases from V and 2 bases from J; junction bases left unmatched: 8. The CDR3 sequence is 16 residues long. The CDR3 loop is CASSATGDYPYNEQFF. For the CDR3, the DNA is TGTGCCAGCAGTGCCACAGGGGATTACCCCTACAATGAGCAGTTCTTC. Complete variable domain (other parts from reference TRBV25-1 and TRBJ2-1): EADIYQTPRYLVIGTGKKITLECSQTMGHDKMYWYQQDPGMELHLIHYSYGVNSTEKGDLSSESTVSRIRTEHFPLTLESARPSHTSQYLCASSATGDYPYNEQFFGPGTRLTVL.

In regard to this clonotype: Being one base from a much bigger clone, this may be a read error. The chain uses TRBV12-3 or TRBV12-4 and TRBJ2-1; D may be TRBD1 (5 bases). This CDR3 has 12 residues. Trimming took 6 bases from V and 8 from J, leaving 11 bases between them. The chain's CDR3 is CASRIQDDEQFF. CDR3 in DNA: TGTGCCAGCAGAATACAGGATGATGAGCAGTTCTTC.

This clonotype has a single count. At one of its ends the junction is not consistent with the germline gene, which may arise from a read error. The chain links TRBV7-2 to TRBJ2-7; the D gene is possibly TRBD2 (6 bases). Germline V gene sequence: CDR1 SGHTA, CDR2 FQGNSA. The CDR3 has 15 amino acids. The CDR3 DNA reads TGTGCCACCAGCTCAAGCGGGTTCAGCTCCTACGAGCAGTACTTC. Protein sequence: CATSSSGFSSYEQYF.

This clonotype occurred a few times. This sequence joins TRBV28 and TRBJ2-5; possibly TRBD1 or TRBD2 for D (6 bases each). Trimming cost V 6 bases and J 1 base, with 12 bases left between them. Germline V gene data show CDR1 as MDHEN and CDR2 as SYDVKM. The length of the CDR3 is 14 residues. CDR3 region: CASSFSGAQETQYF. CDR3 in DNA: TGTGCCAGCAGCTTTTCGGGGGCCCAAGAGACCCAGTACTTC.

This clonotype was seen more than once but under ten times. The chain recombines TRBV7-9 with TRBJ2-7; D tentatively reads TRBD1 or TRBD2 (5 bases each). The CDR3 spans 15 residues. V was shortened by 5 bases and J by 4 bases, with 18 bases between the two germline ends. The germline CDR1 and CDR2 sequences are SEHNR and FQNEAQ (reference sequence). As DNA, the CDR3 is TGTGCCAGCAGCCCCCGTGGGATGGGGGTTTACGAGCAGTACTTC. This codes for CASSPRGMGVYEQYF. Full variable domain (rest looked up from reference TRBV7-9 and TRBJ2-7): DTGVSQNPRHKITKRGQNVTFRCDPISEHNRLYWYRQTLGQGPEFLTYFQNEAQLEKSRLLSDRFSAERPKGSFSTLEIQRTEQGDSAMYLCASSPRGMGVYEQYFGPGTRLTVT.

This clonotype occurred many times. The chain is built from TRBV25-1 and TRBJ2-3; no firm D call. Germline values: CDR1 MGHDK, CDR2 SYGVNS. The CDR3 covers 14 residues. Trimming stripped 6 bases from V and 4 bases from J, with 14 bases between. The CDR3 here is CASRLDHMADTQYF. The CDR3 nucleotides are TGTGCCAGCAGATTGGACCATATGGCAGATACGCAGTATTTT.

This clonotype came up a few times. The CDR3 DNA sequence: TGCGCCAGCAGGGCTAGCGGGAAATTGGATGAGCAGTTCTTC. Protein sequence: CASRASGKLDEQFF. This chain uses TRBV5-1 with TRBJ2-1; 9 positions match TRBD2. Trimming removed 5 bases from V and 8 bases from J; junction bases left unmatched: 8. Germline CDR1 and CDR2: SGHRS and YFSETQ. This CDR3 comprises 14 residues.

The genes are TRBV5-1 and TRBJ1-3, with TRBD1 identical over 11 bases. The germline gives CDR1 SGHRS, CDR2 YFSETQ. The CDR3 consists of 14 residues. V dropped 4 bases and J dropped 11; count of bases not matched to a gene: 8. The CDR3, as DNA: TGCGCCAGCAGCCCCGGGACAGGGGGTACCCCCATATATTTT. Amino acid sequence: CASSPGTGGTPIYF.

At least ten counts were recorded for this clonotype. The J gene is TRBJ1-2, the V gene TRBV14; no reliable D call. Germline lookup yields CDR1 SGHDN and CDR2 FVKESK. CDR3 length: 15 residues. Trimming left V 0 bases short and J 2 bases short, with 10 bases between. The CDR3 DNA sequence: TGTGCCAGCAGCCAAGAAGGCCTGACGAACTATGGCTACACCTTC. Protein: CASSQEGLTNYGYTF.

This clonotype was counted ten times or more. This chain connects TRBV28 to TRBJ2-7; 9 bases are shared with TRBD1. The CDR3 consists of 13 residues. Trimming took 3 bases from V and 7 from J; bases not matched to a gene: 4. Germline values: CDR1 MDHEN, CDR2 SYDVKM. The CDR3 protein is CASSLGQGREQYF. The CDR3 DNA follows: TGTGCCAGCAGTTTGGGACAGGGACGGGAGCAGTACTTC.

This clonotype was detected many times. CDR3 protein: CASSQDRIYEQYF. The CDR3 coding sequence is TGCGCCAGCAGCCAGGACAGGATCTACGAGCAGTACTTC. This rearrangement joins TRBV4-3 to TRBJ2-7; TRBD1 matches at 7 bases. This CDR3 comprises 13 residues. From germline, CDR1 is LGHNA and CDR2 YSLEER. V lost 3 bases to trimming and J lost 3 bases; unmatched junction nucleotides: 2.

This chain links TRBV27 with TRBJ1-1, with D possibly matching TRBD1 (5 bases). The CDR3 totals 12 residues. Trimming left V 5 bases short and J 12 bases short, with 16 bases between. The germline CDR1 and CDR2 sequences are MNHEY and SMNVEV (reference sequence). CDR3 amino acids: CASSNSDKGPFF. The DNA of the CDR3 is TGTGCCAGCAGTAACAGTGACAAGGGACCTTTCTTT.

A note on this clonotype: One base away lies a much larger clone, so this may be a sequencing read error. The chain has TRBV10-3 and TRBJ1-5; 12 bases align to TRBD1. Germline V gene data show CDR1 as ENHRY and CDR2 as SYGVKD. This CDR3 has 17 amino acids. CDR3 loop: CATKGTGGAGGNQPKHF. CDR3 nucleotides: TGTGCCACGAAAGGGACAGGGGGCGCCGGGGGCAATCAGCCCAAGCATTTT.

The chain couples TRBV20-1 to TRBJ2-1; TRBD1 matches at 7 bases. The CDR3 is 11 amino acids. CDR1 is DFQATT, CDR2 SNEGSKA, per germline (reference sequence). With V trimmed by 4 bases and J by 7 bases, 1 base remained unmatched. The CDR3 reads CSATDRNEQFF. CDR3 in DNA: TGCAGTGCTACGGACAGGAATGAGCAGTTCTTC.

The J gene is TRBJ2-1, the V gene TRBV29-1, with 14 bases identical to TRBD2. Trimming at V came to 6 bases and at J to 8 bases, leaving 3 bases not matched to a gene. Germline CDR1 reads SQVTM; CDR2 reads ANQGSEA. The CDR3 totals 13 residues. The CDR3 bases are TGCAGCGTGAAGGGACTAGCGGGAGATGAGCAGTTCTTC. Its translation: CSVKGLAGDEQFF.

This clonotype was counted ten times or more. V gene TRBV2 combines with J gene TRBJ2-4; D may match TRBD1 or TRBD2 (5 bases each). Trimming left V 3 bases short and J 1 base short, with 13 bases between. The CDR3 is 16 amino acids. Germline CDR1 and CDR2: SNHLY and FYNNEI. The CDR3 is CASSDQGGSAKNIQYF. In nucleotides, the CDR3 is TGTGCCAGCAGTGATCAGGGCGGGTCCGCCAAAAACATTCAGTACTTC.

The sample holds many counts of this clonotype. CDR3 residues: CASSRTRSNTIYF. The CDR3 DNA reads TGTGCCAGCAGCCGGACCCGATCAAACACCATATATTTT. The V and J genes are TRBV7-2 and TRBJ1-3; D is unresolved. Germline CDR1 is SGHTA and CDR2 is FQGNSA. Trimming took off 5 bases at V and 6 bases at J, with 11 bases between the two ends. CDR3 length equals 13 residues. Full variable domain (rest looked up from reference TRBV7-2 and TRBJ1-3): GAGVSQSPSNKVTEKGKDVELRCDPISGHTALYWYRQSLGQGLEFLIYFQGNSAPDKSGLPSDRFSAERTGGSVSTLTIQRTQQEDSAVYLCASSRTRSNTIYFGEGSWLTVV.

The V call is TRBV19, the J call TRBJ2-7; D gene ambiguous. The CDR3 is 13 residues long. The germline gives CDR1 LNHDA, CDR2 SQIVND (reference sequence). V was shortened by 10 bases and J by 1 base, with 14 bases between the two germline ends. CDR3 in amino acids: CATRRAGSYEQYF. The DNA for the CDR3 is TGTGCCACCAGGCGAGCCGGTTCCTACGAGCAGTACTTC.

This clonotype was seen repeatedly, ten times or more. The chain links TRBV5-4 to TRBJ1-2; a possible D gene is TRBD1 (5 bases). The CDR3 extends over 14 amino acids. The ends were cut back, 4 bases at V and 4 bases at J, with 14 bases in the middle. Germline assignment: CDR1 SGHNT and CDR2 YYREEE (reference sequence). CDR3 coding DNA: TGTGCCAGCAGCCTCCGGGGGTTGGCCTATGGCTACACCTTC. Its translation is CASSLRGLAYGYTF. Together with reference TRBV5-4 and TRBJ1-2, the CDR3 gives the full variable domain: ETGVTQSPTHLIKTRGQQVTLRCSSQSGHNTVSWYQQALGQGPQFIFQYYREEENGRGNFPPRFSGLQFPNYSSELNVNALELDDSALYLCASSLRGLAYGYTFGSGTRLTVV.

This clonotype has a count of ten or more. The chain carries TRBV7-9 and TRBJ1-1; D ambiguous. Trimming shortened V by 5 bases and J by 1 base, and 14 bases separated the two germline ends. In germline, CDR1 is SEHNR, CDR2 FQNEAQ (reference sequence). The CDR3 extends over 15 amino acids. The CDR3 sequence is CASSPPSTANTEAFF. The CDR3 nucleotides are TGTGCCAGCAGCCCTCCGTCGACCGCGAACACTGAAGCTTTCTTT.